These 17 T cell receptor beta chains originate from one sample sequenced in a study of low-dose radiotherapy and immunotherapy resistance in tumors. The time point denotes: before trial treatment. Amplification, which lasted roughly 20 PCR cycles, used a constant-region primer and V-primer adapter to amplify TCRs. Each CDR3 protein is one row after TCRdb ran MiXCR on the reads. The data contain tens of thousands of distinct CDR3 sequences, about 11% of them singletons. The material was PBMCs, obtained before treatment. Receptor source: a female donor with ovarian cancer.

The sample holds many counts of this clonotype. The chain carries TRBV5-1 and TRBJ2-7; D not certain. With 0 bases removed from V and 3 bases from J, the gap between germline ends came to 4 bases. The CDR3 consists of 12 residues. Germline CDR1 and CDR2: SGHRS and YFSETQ. Written as DNA, the CDR3 is TGCGCCAGCAGCTTGGATGGCTACGAGCAGTACTTC. Translating gives CASSLDGYEQYF.

Regarding this clonotype: This likely reflects a read error, since a far larger clone is one base away. The gene calls are TRBV5-5 and TRBJ2-7; TRBD2 matches 14 bases. Germline V lookup: CDR1 SGHKS, CDR2 YYEKEE (reference sequence). This CDR3 comprises 16 residues. The CDR3 is CASNVGLAGGGYEQYF. For the CDR3, the DNA is TGCGCCAGCAACGTAGGACTAGCGGGAGGAGGCTACGAGCAGTACTTC.

This clonotype was recorded many times. The chain has TRBV5-1 and TRBJ2-6; possibly TRBD1 for D (6 bases). Germline V gene lookup returns CDR1 SGHRS and CDR2 YFSETQ. The CDR3 length is 16 residues. V was shortened by 4 bases and J by 0 bases, with 11 bases between the two germline ends. The CDR3 nucleotides read TGCGCCAGCAGCAAGGACAGATCCTCTGGGGCCAACGTCCTGACTTTC. Amino acids: CASSKDRSSGANVLTF.

At least ten counts were recorded for this clonotype. The V call is TRBV10-2, the J call TRBJ1-1; 9 bases are a match to TRBD1. Germline V gives CDR1 WSHSY, CDR2 SAAADI. V dropped 6 bases and J dropped 5; count of bases not matched to a gene: 4. The CDR3 contains 13 residues. The CDR3 nucleotides read TGCGCCAGCAGCGGACAGGGGAGAACTGAAGCTTTCTTT. This gives the protein CASSGQGRTEAFF.

In its sample, this clonotype was seen many times. The chain combines TRBV6-6 with TRBJ1-1; possibly TRBD1 for D (5 bases). Germline V lookup: CDR1 MNHNY, CDR2 SVGAGI (reference sequence). CDR3 length: 13 residues. Trimming removed 5 bases at V and 4 bases at J, with 11 bases between. The CDR3 loop reads CASSGASGTEAFF. CDR3 bases: TGTGCCAGCAGTGGGGCGTCGGGCACTGAAGCTTTCTTT.

This clonotype was observed at least ten times. This chain uses TRBV12-3 or TRBV12-4 with TRBJ2-5, with D maybe TRBD2 (5 bases). V shed 7 bases and J shed 2 bases, with 14 bases lying between them. The CDR3 length is 14 residues. The CDR3 reads CASTIWETQETQYF. The CDR3 bases are TGTGCCAGCACCATTTGGGAGACACAAGAGACCCAGTACTTC.

This clonotype has ten or more counts. The V gene is TRBV6-5, the J gene TRBJ2-6; D is tentatively TRBD1 or TRBD2 (5 bases each). Germline V CDR1 and CDR2: MNHEY, SVGAGI. There are 17 residues in the CDR3. V was cut by 2 bases and J by 0 bases, with 11 bases left in between. The CDR3 DNA reads as TGTGCCAGCAGTTACGATGGTGGGGGCTCTGGGGCCAACGTCCTGACTTTC. This translates into CASSYDGGGSGANVLTF.

This clonotype was seen repeatedly, ten times or more. CDR3 amino acids: CASSPKLTPTYEQYF. The CDR3 DNA is TGTGCCAGCAGCCCAAAACTAACGCCCACCTACGAGCAGTACTTC. The rearrangement joins TRBV14 to TRBJ2-7; D is undetermined. This CDR3 has 15 residues. The germline CDR1 and CDR2 sequences are SGHDN and FVKESK. The ends were cut back, 4 bases at V and 2 bases at J, with 15 bases in the middle.

In its sample, this clonotype was seen many times. This chain links TRBV9 with TRBJ1-1, with D unclear. This CDR3 region has 15 residues. V lost 4 bases and J lost 0, with 13 bases in between. Germline V gene data show CDR1 as SGDLS and CDR2 as YYNGEE. The CDR3 region has the DNA TGTGCCAGCAGCCCCCAAGGACGGATGAACACTGAAGCTTTCTTT. Its translation is CASSPQGRMNTEAFF.

This clonotype came up many times. The chain carries TRBV3-1 and TRBJ2-7, with 9 bases lining up with TRBD1. V shed 6 bases, J shed 3 bases, and the junction held 9 bases outside the gene matches. Germline V lookup: CDR1 LGHDT, CDR2 YNNKEL (reference sequence). CDR3 length equals 15 residues. CDR3 in amino acids: CASSPFTGGGYEQYF. The CDR3 region has the DNA TGTGCCAGCAGTCCCTTTACAGGGGGCGGCTACGAGCAGTACTTC.

The chain employs TRBV20-1 and TRBJ2-7; the match to TRBD1 covers 7 bases. CDR3 length: 13 amino acids. Trimming took 6 bases from V and 5 from J; bases not matched to a gene: 10. CDR1 is DFQATT and CDR2 is SNEGSKA in the germline V gene (reference sequence). CDR3 residues: CSASSGTANEQYF. CDR3 in DNA: TGCAGTGCCTCCTCCGGGACAGCCAACGAGCAGTACTTC.

This clonotype showed up many times. The chain combines TRBV5-1 with TRBJ2-1; TRBD2 is a possible D gene (7 bases). Trimming pared 0 bases from V and 2 bases from J, leaving 9 bases between. From germline, CDR1 is SGHRS and CDR2 YFSETQ. This CDR3 has 15 residues. In nucleotides, the CDR3 is TGCGCCAGCAGCTTGGAAGGGGGGGCCTACAATGAGCAGTTCTTC. It translates to CASSLEGGAYNEQFF.

At least ten counts were recorded for this clonotype. This rearrangement joins TRBV7-8 to TRBJ2-3; 8 bases fit TRBD1. CDR1 is SGHVS and CDR2 is FQNEAQ in the germline V gene. The CDR3 has 15 residues. V lost 5 bases to trimming and J lost 8 bases; unmatched junction nucleotides: 12. The CDR3: CASSLGQGEGGTQYF. Here the CDR3 DNA reads TGTGCCAGCAGCCTCGGACAGGGTGAGGGGGGTACGCAGTATTTT. Using reference TRBV7-8 and TRBJ2-3 for the parts outside the CDR3, the full variable domain is GAGVSQSPRYKVAKRGQDVALRCDPISGHVSLFWYQQALGQGPEFLTYFQNEAQLDKSGLPSDRFFAERPEGSVSTLKIQRTQQEDSAVYLCASSLGQGEGGTQYFGPGTRLTVL.

This clonotype was counted at least ten times. The chain joins TRBV11-2 to TRBJ1-1; 11 bases are a match to TRBD1. V was clipped by 5 bases and J by 5 bases; unmatched bases: 19. The germline V gene has CDR1 SGHAT and CDR2 FQNNGV. CDR3 length: 19 residues. DNA of the CDR3: TGTGCCAGCAGCCTCCGTTTTCCGGGACAGGGGGTAAAATGGACTGAAGCTTTCTTT. This sequence encodes CASSLRFPGQGVKWTEAFF.

This clonotype has ten or more counts. The chain has TRBV2 and TRBJ2-3; D is tentatively TRBD1 or TRBD2 (5 bases each). The V end lost 2 bases, the J end lost 8 bases, and 17 bases lay between the germline ends. Germline V gene sequence: CDR1 SNHLY, CDR2 FYNNEI. The CDR3 is made up of 15 amino acids. The CDR3 DNA follows: TGTGCCAGCAGTGAACTCGGGGCTTCCAAATCTACGCAGTATTTT. It yields the protein CASSELGASKSTQYF.

The V gene is TRBV10-2, the J gene TRBJ2-3; D is ambiguous. Trimming pared 6 bases from V and 1 base from J, leaving 11 bases between. This CDR3 comprises 14 residues. Germline V gene data show CDR1 as WSHSY and CDR2 as SAAADI. The CDR3 nucleotides are TGCGCCAGCAGCACGACGCATCGCACAGATACGCAGTATTTT. Translated, it gives CASSTTHRTDTQYF.

This clonotype was counted at least ten times. The chain recombines TRBV29-1 with TRBJ1-2, with D hard to call. This CDR3 is built from 14 residues. Per germline, CDR1 SQVTM and CDR2 ANQGSEA. The V gene lost 4 bases and the J gene lost 4 bases, with 16 bases spanning the gap. The CDR3 DNA follows: TGCAGCGTTGGGGCCACGCCGGGCCTCTATGGCTACACCTTC. Translated: CSVGATPGLYGYTF.